There are a few counts of the clone carrying this T cell receptor (beta chain). What it binds is not known. The data are from a study of CD8 T cells in ankylosing spondylitis. 5'-RACE, quantitative and with molecular barcodes, yielded the TCR beta libraries. Each CDR3 protein is one row after TCRdb ran MiXCR on the 5' RACE reads. The data hold under 250,000 distinct CDR3 sequences, with 7% to 8% observed a single time. Germline CDR1 reads MDHEN; CDR2 reads SYDVKM. This CDR3 region has 15 residues. V was cut by 6 bases and J by 0 bases, with 12 bases left in between. Study-level results: The clones that were linked to disease were reported to be significantly enriched in matched synovial fluid samples from ankylosing spondylitis patients. A TCR beta motif made of 7 to 9 highly homologous variants seemed typical of ankylosing spondylitis blood. In synovial fluid and blood from reactive arthritis, some motif variants were previously reported.

The source material was blood, either unsorted or a sorted T cell fraction (not recorded which). This chain links TRBV28 with TRBJ1-3, with D unresolved. The TCR comes from a male donor with ankylosing spondylitis. CDR3 sequence: CASRQSRSSGNTIYF. The CDR3 bases are TGTGCCAGCAGACAAAGCAGGAGCTCTGGAAACACCATATATTTT.